Shown below are 18 T cell receptor beta chains from a single sample sequenced in a study of shared T cell receptors in the human thymus. Here immunoSEQ multiplex PCR was the method, and the copy in TCRdb shows in-frame clones only, minus some. This table holds more than 550,000 clones, 80% to 90% found once. The same specimen was also included in a second study, on human thymus T cells.

Sequenced: thymocytes. These receptor sequences come from a girl under three years old with a congenital heart defect.

The rearrangement uses TRBV6-5 and TRBJ1-1; unclear D gene. V lost 0 bases to trimming and J lost 5 bases, with 7 bases between them. The CDR3 runs to 13 residues. The germline V gene has CDR1 MNHEY and CDR2 SVGAGI. CDR3: CASSYSRLTEAFF. The CDR3 nucleotides are TGTGCCAGCAGTTACTCGCGGTTAACTGAAGCTTTCTTT.

The chain uses TRBV2 and TRBJ1-5, with D perhaps matching TRBD1 (6 bases). V was pared by 2 bases and J by 0 bases, with 14 bases between. This CDR3 is 17 amino acids long. Germline CDR1 reads SNHLY; CDR2 reads FYNNEI. The CDR3 nucleotides are TGTGCCAGCAGTGAAAGGTCGACAGGAGATAGCAATCAGCCCCAGCATTTT. This codes for CASSERSTGDSNQPQHF.

This chain uses TRBV29-1 with TRBJ1-2; a weak D match, TRBD1 (5 bases). V lost 4 bases and J lost 4, with 13 bases in between. This CDR3 is built from 13 residues. The germline CDR1 and CDR2 sequences are SQVTM and ANQGSEA. The CDR3 region is CSVVAGGGYGYTF. In nucleotides, the CDR3 is TGCAGCGTTGTAGCGGGGGGAGGCTATGGCTACACCTTC.

The chain recombines TRBV2 with TRBJ2-5, with TRBD2 identical over 7 bases. V dropped 6 bases and J dropped 5; count of bases not matched to a gene: 15. Germline-derived CDR1 and CDR2 are SNHLY and FYNNEI. The CDR3 contains 16 residues. The CDR3 region is CASSHSLGGVWETQYF. CDR3 DNA sequence: TGTGCCAGCAGCCACTCGTTGGGGGGGGTCTGGGAGACCCAGTACTTC. Full variable domain (outside the CDR3, taken from reference TRBV2 and TRBJ2-5): EPEVTQTPSHQVTQMGQEVILRCVPISNHLYFYWYRQILGQKVEFLVSFYNNEISEKSEIFDDQFSVERPDGSNFTLKIRSTKLEDSAMYFCASSHSLGGVWETQYFGPGTRLLVL.

The chain is built from TRBV11-3 and TRBJ2-3, with 9 bases matching TRBD1. Trimming at V came to 5 bases and at J to 3 bases, leaving 3 bases not matched to a gene. The CDR3 is 14 amino acids. The germline gives CDR1 SGHNT, CDR2 YENEEA. The CDR3 is CASSPGQGTDTQYF. The CDR3 nucleotides are TGTGCCAGCAGCCCGGGACAGGGTACAGATACGCAGTATTTT. Complete variable domain (other parts from reference TRBV11-3 and TRBJ2-3): EAGVVQSPRYKIIEKKQPVAFWCNPISGHNTLYWYLQNLGQGPELLIRYENEEAVDDSQLPKDRFSAERLKGVDSTLKIQPAELGDSAVYLCASSPGQGTDTQYFGPGTRLTVL.

J is TRBJ2-5 and V is TRBV5-4; 8 bases map to TRBD1. The CDR3 has 14 residues. The V gene's germline CDR1 is SGHNT and CDR2 YYREEE (reference sequence). The junction had 5 bases not matched to a gene; V was cut back by 4 bases and J by 3 bases. Written as DNA, the CDR3 is TGTGCCAGCAGCCCACCGGGACAGGAAGAGACCCAGTACTTC. It yields the protein CASSPPGQEETQYF.

J is TRBJ1-1 and V is TRBV4-1, with D perhaps TRBD1 (6 bases). The CDR3 has 17 residues. The germline CDR1 and CDR2 sequences are MGHRA and YSYEKL. Deletions cut 2 bases from V and 1 base from J, with 17 bases between. CDR3: CASSQPRGREKNTEAFF. CDR3 nucleotides: TGCGCCAGCAGCCAACCCCGGGGGCGGGAGAAGAACACTGAAGCTTTCTTT.

The chain recombines TRBV25-1 with TRBJ2-3; TRBD2 agrees at 10 bases. The junction had 10 bases not matched to a gene; V was cut back by 2 bases and J by 5 bases. Germline V gives CDR1 MGHDK, CDR2 SYGVNS. The CDR3 consists of 17 residues. CDR3 DNA: TGTGCCAGCAGTGAACATAAGAGCGGGGGGGCCAGAGATACGCAGTATTTT. Translated: CASSEHKSGGARDTQYF.

The V call is TRBV27, the J call TRBJ2-5; TRBD2 matches 8 bases. The CDR3 is 15 residues long. Germline CDR1 is MNHEY and CDR2 is SMNVEV (reference sequence). The ends lost 4 bases at V and 2 bases at J; junction bases unmatched: 6. The CDR3: CASSSERGLQETQYF. For the CDR3, the DNA is TGTGCCAGCAGTTCAGAGCGGGGGCTGCAAGAGACCCAGTACTTC.

The J gene is TRBJ1-5, the V gene TRBV28; D possibly corresponds to TRBD1 (5 bases). Germline lookup yields CDR1 MDHEN and CDR2 SYDVKM. Trimming stripped 6 bases from V and 1 base from J, with 16 bases between. The CDR3 has 16 residues. The CDR3 DNA sequence: TGTGCCAGCAGGCCGCTCAGGGTTGGAAGCAATCAGCCCCAGCATTTT. Amino acids: CASRPLRVGSNQPQHF.

The rearrangement joins TRBV6-1 to TRBJ1-5; 9 bases match TRBD1. This CDR3 region has 19 residues. CDR1 and CDR2 from the germline V gene are MNHNS and SASEGT. With V trimmed by 3 bases and J by 7 bases, 19 bases remained unmatched. CDR3 nucleotide sequence: TGTGCCAGCAGTGATGGGACAGGGACGGGGGGTGCAATAGTACAGCCCCAGCATTTT. Its protein product is CASSDGTGTGGAIVQPQHF.

V is TRBV6-1 and J is TRBJ1-1; D remains unclear. The V gene's germline CDR1 is MNHNS and CDR2 SASEGT. This CDR3 has 12 residues. V was clipped by 3 bases and J by 8 bases, with 10 bases between them. CDR3 residues: CASSDSREEAFF. DNA for the CDR3: TGTGCCAGCAGTGACTCCCGGGAGGAAGCTTTCTTT.

The genes are TRBV28 and TRBJ1-2, with a possible D match to TRBD1 (6 bases). The V and J ends lost 6 bases and 1 base respectively, with 21 bases between them. Germline V gene lookup returns CDR1 MDHEN and CDR2 SYDVKM. The CDR3 runs to 17 residues. CDR3 DNA: TGTGCCAGCAGGCTCCGAGCGGGAGGGGGGATTAACTATGGCTACACCTTC. This gives the protein CASRLRAGGGINYGYTF.

The chain recombines TRBV28 with TRBJ2-6, with D possibly being TRBD1 (6 bases). Germline CDR1 reads MDHEN; CDR2 reads SYDVKM. The CDR3 runs 15 residues. Between the trimmed V and J ends, which lost 4 bases and 2 bases, there was a span of 9 bases. The CDR3 DNA follows: TGTGCCAGCAGTTACCCAGGGGCTGGGGCCAACGTCCTGACTTTC. This gives the protein CASSYPGAGANVLTF.

Only one count was recorded for this clone. The chain is built from TRBV7-2 and TRBJ2-3, with D perhaps matching TRBD2 (6 bases). Germline CDR1 reads SGHTA; CDR2 reads FQGNSA. The CDR3 covers 15 residues. The germline V and J ends were trimmed by 2 bases and 4 bases, with 13 bases remaining between them. The DNA of the CDR3 is TGTGCCAGCAGCTTATCTGGGGGAGGCGCAGATACGCAGTATTTT. Its translation is CASSLSGGGADTQYF.

This clone came up a few times. V usage is TRBV20-1 and J usage is TRBJ2-7, with D unresolved. Germline V lookup: CDR1 DFQATT, CDR2 SNEGSKA (reference sequence). V dropped 6 bases and J dropped 6 bases, with 12 bases sitting between them. This CDR3 comprises 11 residues. CDR3 in DNA: TGCAGTGCCTTGGGCTCGACCGAGCAGTACTTC. Translating it yields CSALGSTEQYF.

V is TRBV4-1 and J is TRBJ2-7; 10 bases agree with TRBD1. This CDR3 comprises 17 residues. Looked up from germline, CDR1 is MGHRA and CDR2 is YSYEKL. The trim removed 2 bases at V and 2 bases at J, leaving 9 bases unmatched. CDR3 bases: TGCGCCAGCAGCCAACAGTCCGGGACAGGGGTCCCCTACGAGCAGTACTTC. It codes for CASSQQSGTGVPYEQYF.

Only one count was recorded for this clone. The chain recombines TRBV7-4 with TRBJ1-1, with 8 bases aligning to TRBD1. The CDR3 loop spans 13 amino acids. Germline CDR1 reads SGHVT; CDR2 reads SQSDAQ. V was pared by 5 bases and J by 5 bases, with 4 bases of the junction left unmatched. The CDR3 DNA reads as TGTGCCAGCAGCGTGACAGGGGTAACTGAAGCTTTCTTT. It specifies CASSVTGVTEAFF.